Listed below are T cell receptor beta chains from one sample, sequenced in a study of vaccination and CD4 T cells after COVID-19. TCRdb called the PCR reads again in MiXCR, with one record for every CDR3 protein. Of roughly 24,000 distinct CDR3 sequences in the sample, over 60% were seen once. These receptors' antigens are unknown. The sample was CD4+ T cells from blood, cultured in vitro. These receptors were taken from a human donor who had recovered from COVID-19. Both conserved end residues are part of each CDR3. A D gene is named only where the DNA matches it firmly. Size is omitted from some rows. Given values are once, few, many or a class for expanded clones.

J: TRBJ1-2; size: NA; D: NA; V: TRBV14; length: 14; DNA: TGTGCCAGCAGCCAAGTAGACGGCCAATATGGCTACACCTTC; CDR3: CASSQVDGQYGYTF
J: TRBJ2-7; size: NA; D: TRBD1; V: TRBV10-3; length: 12; DNA: TGTGCCATCGGCCCAGGGGGCTACGAGCAGTACTTC; CDR3: CAIGPGGYEQYF
J: TRBJ1-2; size: NA; D: NA; V: TRBV28; length: 12; DNA: TGTGCCAGCAGTTTGGCCGCTGGTGGCTACACCTTC; CDR3: CASSLAAGGYTF
J: TRBJ1-3; size: once; D: NA; V: TRBV19; length: 18; DNA: TGTGCCAGTAGTATCCGGGGAGACACCGTAGGATGGGGAAACACCATATATTTT; CDR3: CASSIRGDTVGWGNTIYF
J: TRBJ2-1; size: NA; D: TRBD2; V: TRBV7-6; length: 18; DNA: TGTGCCAGCAGCTTAGCGCCGACCGGGAGGGCCGGTTCTAATGAGCAGTTCTTC; CDR3: CASSLAPTGRAGSNEQFF
J: TRBJ2-7; size: NA; D: NA; V: TRBV7-2; length: 13; DNA: TGTGCCAGCCGCGGACGGGCCCGCTACGAGCAGTACTTC; CDR3: CASRGRARYEQYF
J: TRBJ1-5; size: medium-sized; D: TRBD1; V: TRBV19; length: 15; DNA: TGTGCCAGTAGTCCTCGGACAGGGACCATCCAGCCCCAGCATTTT; CDR3: CASSPRTGTIQPQHF
J: TRBJ2-3; size: NA; D: NA; V: TRBV10-1; length: 14; DNA: TGCGCCAGCAGTGCCCCAGGGGTGGGAGATACGCAGTATTTT; CDR3: CASSAPGVGDTQYF
J: TRBJ2-1; size: NA; D: NA; V: TRBV5-4; length: 15; DNA: TGTGCCAGCAGCGTCGGGGCAGCTACCTACAATGAGCAGTTCTTC; CDR3: CASSVGAATYNEQFF
J: TRBJ1-1; size: NA; D: TRBD1; V: TRBV29-1; length: 14; DNA: TGCAGCGTTACTGAAGACAGGGCTGCCACTGAAGCTTTCTTT; CDR3: CSVTEDRAATEAFF
J: TRBJ1-2; size: NA; D: NA; V: TRBV6-4; length: 13; DNA: TGTGCCAGCAGTGACTCAGGGGCTGTGAGCTACACCTTC; CDR3: CASSDSGAVSYTF
J: TRBJ2-5; size: NA; D: NA; V: TRBV6-2/TRBV6-3; length: 14; DNA: TGTGCCAGCAGAAAAGCCCCGTACCAAGAGACCCAGTACTTC; CDR3: CASRKAPYQETQYF
J: TRBJ2-5; size: NA; D: NA; V: TRBV7-9; length: 13; DNA: TGTGCCAGCAGCCCCGGGCGTCAAGAGACCCAGTACTTC; CDR3: CASSPGRQETQYF
J: TRBJ2-5; size: NA; D: NA; V: TRBV6-2/TRBV6-3; length: 14; DNA: TGTGCCAGCAGTTCGACCCGGGACTTCGAGACCCAGTACTTC; CDR3: CASSSTRDFETQYF
J: TRBJ2-1; size: NA; D: NA; V: TRBV10-3; length: 11; DNA: TGTGCCATCAGTGGTCGGGATGAGCAGTTCTTC; CDR3: CAISGRDEQFF
J: TRBJ1-4; size: NA; D: NA; V: TRBV6-1; length: 15; DNA: TGTGCCAGCAGCCGCCGGGACATACCTAATGAAAAACTGTTTTTT; CDR3: CASSRRDIPNEKLFF
J: TRBJ2-5; size: NA; D: NA; V: TRBV7-2; length: 13; DNA: TGTGCCAGCAGCTTAGGCCAAAGTGAGACCCAGTACTTC; CDR3: CASSLGQSETQYF
J: TRBJ1-3; size: NA; D: NA; V: TRBV20-1; length: 16; DNA: TGCAGTGCTCGCGAAGGGGAAGGAGGTGCTGGAAACACCATATATTTT; CDR3: CSAREGEGGAGNTIYF
J: TRBJ2-5; size: few; D: TRBD1; V: TRBV7-9; length: 15; DNA: TGTGCCAGCAGCTTCTATGACAGGGGTCTGGAGACCCAGTACTTC; CDR3: CASSFYDRGLETQYF
J: TRBJ1-4; size: NA; D: TRBD1; V: TRBV20-1; length: 15; DNA: TGCAGTGCTAGGGGGGGACAGGGTTCTAATGAAAAACTGTTTTTT; CDR3: CSARGGQGSNEKLFF
J: TRBJ2-5; size: NA; D: NA; V: TRBV19; length: 12; DNA: TGTGCCAGTAGTATAGATCGGGAGACCCAGTACTTC; CDR3: CASSIDRETQYF
J: TRBJ1-6; size: NA; D: TRBD1; V: TRBV28; length: 17; DNA: TGTGCCAGCAGTCCAACCCGACAGGGGTCCTATAATTCACCCCTCCACTTT; CDR3: CASSPTRQGSYNSPLHF
J: TRBJ2-3; size: few; D: NA; V: TRBV2; length: 15; DNA: TGTGCCAGCAGTGAAGCTAGCGGAAGCACAGATACGCAGTATTTT; CDR3: CASSEASGSTDTQYF
J: TRBJ2-4; size: NA; D: TRBD1; V: TRBV24-1; length: 15; DNA: TGTGCCACCAGTGACCGAGGGACAGTCGGAAACATTCAGTACTTC; CDR3: CATSDRGTVGNIQYF
J: TRBJ2-4; size: once; D: NA; V: TRBV7-2; length: 16; DNA: TGTGCCAGCAGCTTACGATTAGGACAGGCCAAAAACATTCAGTACTTC; CDR3: CASSLRLGQAKNIQYF
J: TRBJ2-7; size: once; D: NA; V: TRBV7-2; length: 15; DNA: TGTGCCAGCAGCTTAGTCCAGGACCCAACCTACGAGCAGTACTTC; CDR3: CASSLVQDPTYEQYF
J: TRBJ2-7; size: NA; D: TRBD2; V: TRBV27; length: 13; DNA: TGTGCCAGCAGTTGGACTAGCCGGTACGAGCAGTACTTC; CDR3: CASSWTSRYEQYF
J: TRBJ1-2; size: NA; D: NA; V: TRBV6-1; length: 16; DNA: TGTGCCAGCAGCCGCACGAAGCCGGGCCAGTCCTATGGCTACACCTTC; CDR3: CASSRTKPGQSYGYTF
J: TRBJ2-5; size: NA; D: TRBD1; V: TRBV28; length: 16; DNA: TGTGCCAGCAGTTCCCCGAGGACAGGGGGTTCCGAGACCCAGTACTTC; CDR3: CASSSPRTGGSETQYF
J: TRBJ1-5; size: NA; D: NA; V: TRBV20-1; length: 16; DNA: TGCAGTGCTAGAGATATGGCGGGTTTTAGCAATCAGCCCCAGCATTTT; CDR3: CSARDMAGFSNQPQHF
J: TRBJ2-7; size: NA; D: TRBD2; V: TRBV20-1; length: 14; DNA: TGCAGTGCTAGGACTAGCGGGAGCTCCTACGAGCAGTACTTC; CDR3: CSARTSGSSYEQYF
J: TRBJ2-4; size: NA; D: TRBD1; V: TRBV28; length: 15; DNA: TGTGCCAGCAGTTTACCCGGGACAGGGGGTAACATTCAGTACTTC; CDR3: CASSLPGTGGNIQYF
J: TRBJ1-6; size: NA; D: NA; V: TRBV4-2; length: 15; DNA: TGTGCCAGCAGCCAAGAGGGCAGGGGAGAATCACCCCTCCACTTT; CDR3: CASSQEGRGESPLHF
J: TRBJ1-2; size: NA; D: NA; V: TRBV6-1; length: 14; DNA: TGTGCCAGCCTGCCTTCCGGGACAAACTATGGCTACACCTTC; CDR3: CASLPSGTNYGYTF
J: TRBJ1-5; size: few; D: NA; V: TRBV30; length: 13; DNA: TGTGCCTGGAGTCTGGACAGCAATCAGCCCCAGCATTTT; CDR3: CAWSLDSNQPQHF
J: TRBJ1-1; size: few; D: NA; V: TRBV7-9; length: 16; DNA: TGTGCCAGCAGCTTAGATCCGGGGGCAGGTCGGAGGGAAGCTTTCTTT; CDR3: CASSLDPGAGRREAFF
J: TRBJ2-1; size: NA; D: NA; V: TRBV6-5; length: 14; DNA: TGTGCTAGCAGTTACAAGACTACCTACAATGAGCAGTTCTTC; CDR3: CASSYKTTYNEQFF
J: TRBJ2-2; size: NA; D: NA; V: TRBV20-1; length: 16; DNA: TGCAGTGCTAGAAGGGCAGGGAACACGTGGACCGGGGAGCTGTTTTTT; CDR3: CSARRAGNTWTGELFF
J: TRBJ2-3; size: NA; D: NA; V: TRBV10-1; length: 15; DNA: TGCGCCAGCAGTGAAACGGGCGGGAAAACAGATACGCAGTATTTT; CDR3: CASSETGGKTDTQYF
J: TRBJ2-2; size: NA; D: TRBD2; V: TRBV6-1; length: 17; DNA: TGTGCCAGCAACCGACTAGCGGGAGGGCCTAGCGCCGGGGAGCTGTTTTTT; CDR3: CASNRLAGGPSAGELFF
J: TRBJ2-3; size: NA; D: TRBD1; V: TRBV6-2/TRBV6-3; length: 16; DNA: TGTGCCAGCAAGCCTTGGGGGACAGGGAGCACAGATACGCAGTATTTT; CDR3: CASKPWGTGSTDTQYF
J: TRBJ2-2; size: once; D: NA; V: TRBV15; length: 16; DNA: TGTGCCACCAGCAGGACACAGAGCCCGAACACCGGGGAGCTGTTTTTT; CDR3: CATSRTQSPNTGELFF
J: TRBJ1-3; size: NA; D: NA; V: TRBV6-5; length: 16; DNA: TGTGCCAGCAGATACGGACAGTCGAGCTCTGGAAACACCATATATTTT; CDR3: CASRYGQSSSGNTIYF
J: TRBJ2-5; size: once; D: NA; V: TRBV19; length: 13; DNA: TGTGCCAGTAGTCGCATGGGCCAGGAGACCCAGTACTTC; CDR3: CASSRMGQETQYF
J: TRBJ2-3; size: NA; D: NA; V: TRBV27; length: 16; DNA: TGTGCCAGCAGTAAGAGGATTGGACTGAACACAGATACGCAGTATTTT; CDR3: CASSKRIGLNTDTQYF
J: TRBJ1-2; size: medium-sized; D: NA; V: TRBV28; length: 15; DNA: TGTGCCAGCAGTTTCCGGGACCGGCCTAACTATGGCTACACCTTC; CDR3: CASSFRDRPNYGYTF
J: TRBJ1-5; size: NA; D: NA; V: TRBV6-2/TRBV6-3; length: 17; DNA: TGTGCCAGCAGTTACCGGAAAGGGGGAAGGGGCAATCAGCCCCAGCATTTT; CDR3: CASSYRKGGRGNQPQHF
J: TRBJ2-7; size: NA; D: NA; V: TRBV6-1; length: 14; DNA: TGTGCCAGCAGACGCGACGGGAGCTCCTACGAGCAGTACTTC; CDR3: CASRRDGSSYEQYF